Listed below are T cell receptor beta chains from one sample, sequenced in a study of blood T cell repertoires in COVID-19. The data were produced by immunoSEQ multiplex PCR, yet TCRdb's version contains in-frame clones alone and is incomplete. Of 150,000 to 200,000 clones detected, about 82% appear once; the ten largest clones hold under 5.5%. Sequencing input: peripheral blood. The receptors originated from a woman aged 25 to 39 with acute or convalescent COVID-19. The CDR3 runs from the conserved cysteine through the conserved F or W. The D gene is left open where the match is weak. Clone size is given for some rows only: seen once, a few or many times, or a class if the clone is expanded.

TRBJ2-2	.	TRBD2	TRBV4-2	TGTGCCAGCTCTCGTAGACTAGCGGGAGGAAACACCGGGGAGCTGTTTTTT	CASSRRLAGGNTGELFF
TRBJ2-3	.	.	TRBV5-1	TGCGCCAGCAGCTTGGCCATCCAGAGCACAGATACGCAGTATTTT	CASSLAIQSTDTQYF
TRBJ2-1	.	TRBD2	TRBV27	TGTGCCAGCAGTTTGACTAGCGGGGAAACCTACAATGAGCAGTTCTTC	CASSLTSGETYNEQFF
TRBJ1-1	.	.	TRBV10-3	TGTGCCATCAGTGAGATGGGGGGATGGAACACTGAAGCTTTCTTT	CAISEMGGWNTEAFF
TRBJ1-4	once	TRBD1	TRBV19	TGTGCCAGTAGTATTATTGGGACAGGGGCTAATGAAAAACTGTTTTTT	CASSIIGTGANEKLFF
TRBJ1-6	.	.	TRBV6-5	TGTGCCAGCAGGTCGGGACCCCTCCACTTT	CASRSGPLHF
TRBJ1-2	.	TRBD1	TRBV6-5	TGTGCCAGCAGGGCAACAGGGGGCGCCAACTATGGCTACACCTTC	CASRATGGANYGYTF
TRBJ2-3	.	.	TRBV2	TGTGCCAGCAGCCGGGACACAGCAAGAGGGACAGATACGCAGTATTTT	CASSRDTARGTDTQYF
TRBJ1-2	.	.	TRBV7-9	TGTGCCAGCAGCCGCGGAGGTTTGGGCTACACCTTC	CASSRGGLGYTF
TRBJ2-7	.	TRBD2	TRBV10-1	TGCGCCAAAACCCCGAGCGGGAATGAAGAGCAGTACTTC	CAKTPSGNEEQYF
TRBJ2-5	.	TRBD2	TRBV4-3	TGCGCCAGCAGCCAAGTCCCGGGAGGAGAGACCCAGTACTTC	CASSQVPGGETQYF
TRBJ1-6	.	.	TRBV19	TGTGCCAGTAGTATCGCTTCAGGGTCTAATTCACCCCTCCACTTT	CASSIASGSNSPLHF
TRBJ2-1	.	.	TRBV7-9	TGTGCCAGCAGCTCCCTCGACAATGAGCAGTTCTTC	CASSSLDNEQFF
TRBJ1-4	.	.	TRBV29-1	TGCAGCGTTGAAGACCCTGAGGGCCGAGAAAAACTGTTTTTT	CSVEDPEGREKLFF
TRBJ1-2	.	TRBD1	TRBV5-1	TGCGCCAGCAGCTTGGGGGACAGCTATGGCTACACCTTC	CASSLGDSYGYTF
TRBJ1-1	.	.	TRBV19	TGTGCCAGCGCCTTGGGGAGGGCAGCTGAAGCTTTCTTT	CASALGRAAEAFF
TRBJ1-5	once	TRBD1	TRBV19	TGTGCCAGTACTAATATATTGGGACAGGGGGTAGGGTGGGCTCAGCCCCAGCATTTT	CASTNILGQGVGWAQPQHF
TRBJ1-1	.	.	TRBV6-5	TGTGCCAGCAGTTTGGTAGCTGAAGCTTTCTTT	CASSLVAEAFF
TRBJ2-3	.	TRBD2	TRBV29-1	TGCAGCATACTAGCGGGAGGGCCGGGAGATACGCAGTATTTT	CSILAGGPGDTQYF
TRBJ1-1	.	.	TRBV18	TGTGCCAGCTCACCAATGAGGAACCTGAACACTGAAGCTTTCTTT	CASSPMRNLNTEAFF
TRBJ1-1	few	TRBD1	TRBV19	TGTGCCAGTAGCGAGACAGGGGGGTACACTGAAGCTTTCTTT	CASSETGGYTEAFF
TRBJ1-2	.	.	TRBV9	TGTGCCAGCAGCGAGAATACAGGTATCAATGGCTACACCTTC	CASSENTGINGYTF
TRBJ1-2	.	.	TRBV5-1	TGCGCCAGCAGCTTGTCCCCAGGCTTGGACTATGGCTACACCTTC	CASSLSPGLDYGYTF
TRBJ1-4	once	TRBD1	TRBV6-5	TGTGCCAGCAGTTTCCGACAGGGAAGGGGTGAAAAACTGTTTTTT	CASSFRQGRGEKLFF
TRBJ2-2	.	TRBD1	TRBV5-1	TGCGCCAGCAGCTTGGGGACAGGAACAACCGGGGAGCTGTTTTTT	CASSLGTGTTGELFF
TRBJ1-5	.	TRBD1	TRBV6-5	TGTGCCAGCAGCATTGACAGGGGGAATCAGCCCCAGCATTTT	CASSIDRGNQPQHF
TRBJ2-2	.	TRBD1	TRBV24-1	TGTGCCACCAGTGATAGGGGACAGGGGGTTATCGGGGAGCTGTTTTTT	CATSDRGQGVIGELFF
TRBJ2-7	once	TRBD1	TRBV6-2/TRBV6-3	TGTGCCAGCAGTTACGGGACAGGGTACTACGAGCAGTACTTC	CASSYGTGYYEQYF
TRBJ1-5	.	.	TRBV27	TGTGCCAGCAGTCCACAGGGTCAGCCCCAGCATTTT	CASSPQGQPQHF
TRBJ2-5	.	TRBD2	TRBV28	TGTGCCAGCAGCCCCGCGGGAGGGCTGGAGACCCAGTACTTC	CASSPAGGLETQYF
TRBJ1-5	.	TRBD1	TRBV19	TGTGCCAGTAGTATCGACAGGGGTAGGGATCAGCCCCAGCATTTT	CASSIDRGRDQPQHF
TRBJ1-1	.	TRBD1	TRBV7-2	TGTGCCAGCACCTCGGACAGGGTCAACGGTGAAGCTTTCTTT	CASTSDRVNGEAFF
TRBJ2-7	.	TRBD1	TRBV29-1	TGCAGCATCCGGGACAGTCTCTACGAGCAGTACTTC	CSIRDSLYEQYF
TRBJ2-1	.	TRBD2	TRBV19	TGTGCCAGTAGTATCGGGACTAGCGGGAGCCGTGAGCAGTTCTTC	CASSIGTSGSREQFF
TRBJ2-1	.	TRBD2	TRBV28	TGTGCCAGCAGTGGAGTAGGGACTAGCGGGAGGAGGCATGAGCAGTTCTTC	CASSGVGTSGRRHEQFF
TRBJ2-7	few	TRBD1	TRBV27	TGTGCCAGCAGTTTATCGTATGGGACAGTTGAGCAGTACTTC	CASSLSYGTVEQYF
TRBJ1-2	.	.	TRBV11-2	TGTGCCAGCAGCACCGCCGATTTAGGGGATCGTGGCTACACCTTC	CASSTADLGDRGYTF
TRBJ2-1	.	.	TRBV13	TGTGCCAGCAGCTCGAGGATTTGGGACAATGAGCAGTTCTTC	CASSSRIWDNEQFF
TRBJ1-1	.	TRBD1	TRBV6-6	TGTGCCAGCAGCCAACAGGGGGAAGCTTTCTTT	CASSQQGEAFF
TRBJ2-1	.	.	TRBV11-2	TGTGCCAGCAGCTCCATTATAGGGGCCCCATACAATGAGCAGTTCTTC	CASSSIIGAPYNEQFF
TRBJ1-1	.	.	TRBV3-1/TRBV3-2	TGTGCCAGCAGCCAAGATCCCCCAGGGTCCTTTCTCCCGAACACTGAAGCTTTCTTT	CASSQDPPGSFLPNTEAFF
TRBJ2-5	.	.	TRBV28	TGTGCCTCCCTCGAACGGGTTCGTCAAGAGACCCAGTACTTC	CASLERVRQETQYF
TRBJ1-3	.	.	TRBV9	TGTGCCAGCAGCGTAGGGGGGGGGCACGGAAACACCATATATTTT	CASSVGGGHGNTIYF
TRBJ1-5	many	.	TRBV20-1	TGCAGTGCTAGTAGGAGTGATAGCAATCAGCCCCAGCATTTT	CSASRSDSNQPQHF
TRBJ1-1	.	.	TRBV4-3	TGCGCCAGCAGCCAAGAAGTCCAAAGGTCCGAGGACACTGAAGCTTTCTTT	CASSQEVQRSEDTEAFF
TRBJ2-1	.	TRBD2	TRBV28	TGTGCCAGCAGTTTAGCTAGCGGAGTTTCCTACAATGAGCAGTTCTTC	CASSLASGVSYNEQFF